This TCR beta chain was identified in a study of OX40 agonist ivuxolimab in advanced cancers. Across the whole study: An agonistic human IgG2 monoclonal antibody against OX40 (CD134) was given. Partial response was recorded in three patients: one hepatocellular carcinoma and two cutaneous melanoma cases.

Worth noting for this clone: Its specificity is not known.

CDR3 length: 18 residues. The germline CDR1 and CDR2 sequences are SGHTA and FQGNSA. V was shortened by 1 base and J by 0 bases, with 16 bases between the two germline ends. Study-level findings and limits: Among the lowest peripheral clonal expansion occurred in 0.1-3.0 mg/kg partial responders.

Clones were read by immunoSEQ multiplex PCR, and TCRdb kept only the in-frame ones, dropping some. The sample lists around 84,000 clones, roughly 80% occurring once. The chain links TRBV7-2 to TRBJ1-5; no firm D call. The sample consisted of CD4+ or CD8+ T cells sorted from blood, taken in a trial of the OX40 agonist ivuxolimab. This clonotype was obtained from an adult with an advanced solid tumor such as melanoma, head and neck, liver or kidney cancer. The CDR3 DNA follows: TGTGCCAGCAGCTTAGAAGGCTTAGGACTTAATAGCAATCAGCCCCAGCATTTT. Protein: CASSLEGLGLNSNQPQHF.